This TCR beta chain was profiled in a study of blood T cell repertoires in COVID-19. This clone came up a few times. Clinical histories supplied by participants themselves formed the basis of cohort assignment. The assay was immunoSEQ multiplex PCR, and TCRdb's table has in-frame clones only and misses some. The sample yields around 290,000 clones, around nine tenths seen once. V was shortened by 4 bases and J by 2 bases, with 18 bases between the two germline ends. This CDR3 is built from 16 residues. Germline loops: CDR1 SGHKS, CDR2 YYEKEE (reference sequence). This chain uses TRBV5-5 with TRBJ1-1; D gene ambiguous. This TCR derives from a woman younger than 30 who had recovered from COVID-19. The sequencing sample was made of PBMCs or T cells enriched from blood (not recorded which). CDR3 nucleotides: TGTGCCAGCAGCCTATTCACCGGGGTGAGAAACACTGAAGCTTTCTTT. This sequence encodes CASSLFTGVRNTEAFF.